This T cell receptor beta chain was observed in a study of cytomegalovirus exposure and HLA in healthy donors. Points on this clone: Its antigen remains unknown.

The CDR3 is 15 amino acids. Germline CDR1 MNHNS, CDR2 SASEGT. Trimming stripped 3 bases from V and 0 bases from J, with 9 bases between. Study observations and caveats: The majority of TCR sequences were rare, yet some public TCRs appeared in many donors.

Vbeta (60) and Jbeta (13) primers were used in the PCR. Libraries were prepared by immunoSEQ multiplex PCR; TCRdb keeps only in-frame clonotypes and omits some of them. Among 150,000 or so clones listed, about two thirds were seen once. The chain has TRBV6-1 and TRBJ1-3; the D is unclear. Sequenced input: PBMCs. The sequence was collected from a man aged 25 to 45 in good health and CMV-seropositive. CDR3 in DNA: TGTGCCAGCAGTGACCTAATAGACTCTGGAAACACCATATATTTT. This gives the protein CASSDLIDSGNTIYF.